These 9 T cell receptor beta chains came from one sample sequenced in a study of T-cell memory formation after mild COVID-19. TCRdb re-called the 5' RACE reads with MiXCR, one entry per CDR3 protein. This table has 200,000 or so distinct CDR3 sequences, around 15% appearing once. Sequencing was carried out using PBMCs or a T cell subset sorted from them (not recorded which). The source is an adult woman who had mild COVID-19 (a few samples of this study predate the infection). Cell type and time point are not known.

The chain combines TRBV20-1 with TRBJ1-2; D unresolved. This CDR3 comprises 12 residues. V lost 2 bases and J lost 6, with 10 bases in between. The germline CDR1 and CDR2 sequences are DFQATT and SNEGSKA (reference sequence). The CDR3 here is CSARQQVDGYTF. The CDR3 nucleotides read TGCAGTGCTAGACAGCAGGTGGATGGCTACACCTTC.

As concerns this clonotype: This may be a read error: a much more frequent sequence differs by one nucleotide. V and J are TRBV11-2 and TRBJ2-5; D perhaps matches TRBD1 (5 bases). The V end lost 3 bases, the J end lost 3 bases, and 8 bases lay between the germline ends. Germline V lookup: CDR1 SGHAT, CDR2 FQNNGV. This CDR3 spans 13 amino acids. CDR3 sequence (DNA): TGTGCCAGCAGCTTTGGCAGGGAAGAGACCCAGTACTTC. Protein sequence: CASSFGREETQYF.

The chain links TRBV12-3 or TRBV12-4 to TRBJ2-5; 10 nucleotides match TRBD2. Trimming took 6 bases from V and 2 from J; bases not matched to a gene: 3. The CDR3 runs 14 residues. The CDR3 DNA follows: TGTGCCAGCAGGCGGACTAGCGGACAAGAGACCCAGTACTTC. Residues: CASRRTSGQETQYF.

This sequence joins TRBV7-8 and TRBJ2-1, with 10 bases that match TRBD2. V dropped 6 bases and J dropped 9; count of bases not matched to a gene: 11. This CDR3 comprises 15 residues. Germline V lookup: CDR1 SGHVS, CDR2 FQNEAQ. The CDR3 is CASRVSGGAPSEQFF. The DNA of the CDR3 is TGTGCCAGCAGAGTCAGCGGGGGGGCCCCAAGTGAGCAGTTCTTC.

This chain connects TRBV12-3 or TRBV12-4 to TRBJ2-7, with D unresolved. Trimming removed 1 base at V and 4 bases at J, with 5 bases between. This CDR3 spans 12 amino acids. CDR3 nucleotides: TGTGCCAGCAGTTTAGGGCAGTACGAGCAGTACTTC. Encoded protein: CASSLGQYEQYF.

The rearrangement joins TRBV11-1 to TRBJ2-4; 8 positions agree with TRBD1. The CDR3 totals 16 residues. The germline V gene has CDR1 SGHAT and CDR2 FQDESV (reference sequence). V lost 5 bases and J lost 2; bases outside the gene matches: 8. CDR3 bases: TGTGCCAGCAGCCTGGTGGGGACAGGTACCAAAAACATTCAGTACTTC. Its protein is CASSLVGTGTKNIQYF.

This clonotype was picked up a small number of times. The J gene is TRBJ2-4, the V gene TRBV7-9; 7 bases map to TRBD2. The V segment lost 7 bases and the J segment 11 bases; nucleotides outside the gene matches: 20. This CDR3 is 16 amino acids long. Germline CDR1 and CDR2: SEHNR and FQNEAQ (reference sequence). In DNA, the CDR3 is TGTGCCAGCACCAACTCGTACGGGACTATCCGAACCCTTCAGTACTTC. It yields the protein CASTNSYGTIRTLQYF.

The table lists this clonotype with many counts. The chain links TRBV5-1 to TRBJ1-1; D is unclear. This CDR3 comprises 15 residues. Trimming left V 5 bases short and J 0 bases short, with 14 bases between. Germline V lookup: CDR1 SGHRS, CDR2 YFSETQ. The CDR3 sequence is CASRFSSSMNTEAFF. The CDR3 DNA is TGCGCCAGCAGATTTAGTTCCTCCATGAACACTGAAGCTTTCTTT.

This clonotype appeared a few times. The rearrangement uses TRBV2 and TRBJ2-2, with D unresolved. The V end lost 4 bases, the J end lost 1 base, and 10 bases lay between the germline ends. CDR1 is SNHLY, CDR2 FYNNEI, per germline. The CDR3 length is 15 residues. Here the CDR3 reads CASSALNLNTGELFF. CDR3 in DNA: TGTGCCAGCAGTGCACTAAACCTGAACACCGGGGAGCTGTTTTTT.